A selection of T cell receptor beta chains follows, all from one sample in a study of blood T cell repertoires in COVID-19. Some clones are missing from TCRdb's copy, which holds only in-frame ones; the method was immunoSEQ multiplex PCR. The sample has around 330,000 clones, about nine tenths seen once. Sequenced: PBMCs or T cells enriched from blood (not recorded which). The source is a man between 60 and 75 years old who had recovered from COVID-19. Both conserved end residues are part of each CDR3. The D gene is left open where the match is weak. Only some rows state a clone size, as once, few, many or a class for expanded clones.

cdr3_length	j_call	d_call	v_call	clone_size	cdr3_nt	cdr3_aa
15	TRBJ2-7	TRBD2	TRBV15	once	TGTGCCACCAGCAGAGTCGGGGGGACCACGTACGAGCAGTACTTC	CATSRVGGTTYEQYF
16	TRBJ1-4	-	TRBV19	-	TGTGCCAGTAGTGCATTATCTGGGACACGTAATGAAAAACTGTTTTTT	CASSALSGTRNEKLFF
21	TRBJ2-5	-	TRBV3-1/TRBV3-2	-	TGTGCCAGCAGCCAAGAATACACTGGCGGAGAACGTCCGAAGGACCAAGAGACCCAGTACTTC	CASSQEYTGGERPKDQETQYF
15	TRBJ2-7	TRBD1	TRBV28	few	TGTGCCAGCAGTTCCAGGACAGGGACCTCCTACGAGCAGTACTTC	CASSSRTGTSYEQYF
13	TRBJ2-5	-	TRBV2	once	TGTGCCAGCAGTGAACGGGACCAAGAGACCCAGTACTTC	CASSERDQETQYF
16	TRBJ2-3	TRBD1	TRBV28	-	TGTGCCAGCAGTCCTTGGACAGGGGGCGGAACAGATACGCAGTATTTT	CASSPWTGGGTDTQYF
16	TRBJ2-1	-	TRBV29-1	-	TGCAGCGTTGTGGCTAGCGAGCGGGTCTCCTACAATGAGCAGTTCTTC	CSVVASERVSYNEQFF
15	TRBJ1-4	TRBD1	TRBV7-9	-	TGTGCCAGCAGCTTTGGGACAGGGGGAGATGAAAAACTGTTTTTT	CASSFGTGGDEKLFF
15	TRBJ2-1	TRBD1	TRBV7-7	-	TGTGCTAGCAGCTCTGGACAGGGGGCCTACAATGAGCAGTTCTTC	CASSSGQGAYNEQFF
13	TRBJ1-5	-	TRBV9	-	TGTGCCAGCAGCGTAGAGGGGTCCCAGCCCCAGCATTTT	CASSVEGSQPQHF
12	TRBJ1-1	-	TRBV9	-	TGTGCCAGCAGCGACAGGGCGACTGAAGCTTTCTTT	CASSDRATEAFF
14	TRBJ1-4	-	TRBV28	-	TGTGCCAGCAGTTCCCCCCCACTTTCTGAAAAACTGTTTTTT	CASSSPPLSEKLFF
14	TRBJ1-3	TRBD1	TRBV18	-	TGTGCCAGCTCCGGGACAGGGAACGGAAACACCATATATTTT	CASSGTGNGNTIYF
17	TRBJ2-5	TRBD2	TRBV9	-	TGTGCCAGCAGCGTAGAGATTGGACTAGTAGCTGCTGAGACCCAGTACTTC	CASSVEIGLVAAETQYF
17	TRBJ1-1	-	TRBV9	-	TGTGCCAGCAGCGTAGGACCCCTGACACAGGGATTCACTGAAGCTTTCTTT	CASSVGPLTQGFTEAFF
14	TRBJ1-1	-	TRBV28	-	TGTGCCACCAACACTATATGGACTCCAGCTGAAGCTTTCTTT	CATNTIWTPAEAFF
14	TRBJ1-2	TRBD1	TRBV9	-	TGTGCCAGCAGCTTTGGACAGGGGGCTGACGGCTACACCTTC	CASSFGQGADGYTF
15	TRBJ1-2	-	TRBV7-9	-	TGTGCCAGCAGCTTAGGCCAGGGCAGGACCTATGGCTACACCTTC	CASSLGQGRTYGYTF
14	TRBJ2-1	TRBD1	TRBV2	-	TGTGCCACCAACAGGGGGGTCACCTACAATGAGCAGTTCTTC	CATNRGVTYNEQFF
15	TRBJ1-1	TRBD1	TRBV9	-	TGTGCCAGCAGCCCCCGGACAGGGCTGAACACTGAAGCTTTCTTT	CASSPRTGLNTEAFF
15	TRBJ1-2	-	TRBV7-9	-	TGTGCCAGCAGCTTAGGCAGGACAGTGGAGTATGGCTACACCTTC	CASSLGRTVEYGYTF
14	TRBJ2-7	TRBD1	TRBV5-5	-	TGTGCCAGCAGAACCGGACAGGGGGCCGCCTCGCAGTACTTC	CASRTGQGAASQYF
17	TRBJ1-6	TRBD1	TRBV7-2	-	TGTGCCAGCAGCCCTCCGGACAGGGGATTTTATAATTCACCCCTCCACTTT	CASSPPDRGFYNSPLHF
16	TRBJ2-1	-	TRBV7-9	-	TGTGCCAGCAGCAAGCAGGGCATTGGCTCCTACAATGAGCAGTTCTTC	CASSKQGIGSYNEQFF
16	TRBJ2-2	TRBD1	TRBV2	-	TGTGCCAGCAGTCCCCAACAGGGGGGCTACACCGGGGAGCTGTTTTTT	CASSPQQGGYTGELFF
17	TRBJ2-2	TRBD1	TRBV7-2	once	TGTGCCAGCAGCCCGGACCTGAGGACAGGGCTAACCGGGGAGCTGTTTTTT	CASSPDLRTGLTGELFF
16	TRBJ2-7	TRBD2	TRBV5-3	-	TGTGCCAGAAGCTTGGTAGGGCTAGCGGGAACCTACGAGCAGTACTTC	CARSLVGLAGTYEQYF
15	TRBJ2-7	TRBD2	TRBV2	once	TGTGCCAGCACTTTTTTGGCGGGAGCTGCGCACGAGCAGTACTTC	CASTFLAGAAHEQYF
16	TRBJ1-5	-	TRBV4-1	-	TGCGCCAGCAGCCAAGGCCCCGACAGTGGCGATCAGCCCCAGCATTTT	CASSQGPDSGDQPQHF